A selection of T cell receptor beta chains follows, all from one sample in a study of T cells in Graves' hyperthyroidism and ophthalmopathy. TCRdb re-derived calls from the multiplex PCR reads in MiXCR, one entry per CDR3 protein. The sample holds some 500,000 distinct CDR3 sequences, approximately 14% seen once. The sample taken for sequencing was blood. Source of these receptors: a woman under 30 with Graves' hyperthyroidism. Both conserved end residues are part of each CDR3.

v_call: TRBV11-2
j_call: TRBJ2-1
cdr3_aa: CASSPRRTGGPNEQFF

v_call: TRBV24-1
j_call: TRBJ1-5
cdr3_aa: CATSVRGQPQHF

v_call: TRBV30
j_call: TRBJ2-3
cdr3_aa: CAWRKREVDTQYF

v_call: TRBV20-1
j_call: TRBJ2-3
cdr3_aa: CSSGPTLGGNTQYF

v_call: TRBV5-1
j_call: TRBJ1-2
cdr3_aa: CASSSHDGYTF

v_call: TRBV4-1
j_call: TRBJ1-1
cdr3_aa: CASSRRGGTEAFF

v_call: TRBV12-5
j_call: TRBJ2-3
cdr3_aa: CASGLGRPTGGTDTQYF

v_call: TRBV24-1
j_call: TRBJ2-1
cdr3_aa: CATSEGGAPREQFF

v_call: TRBV7-3
j_call: TRBJ2-1
cdr3_aa: CASSSSTSVGHEQFF

v_call: TRBV7-8
j_call: TRBJ1-6
cdr3_aa: CASSPWTGGESPLHF

v_call: TRBV6-2/TRBV6-3
j_call: TRBJ1-5
cdr3_aa: CASSYFPSNQPQHF

v_call: TRBV11-2
j_call: TRBJ1-1
cdr3_aa: CASSRNGNTEAFF

v_call: TRBV5-1
j_call: TRBJ2-3
cdr3_aa: CASSNGLAGPFTDTQYF

v_call: TRBV5-1
j_call: TRBJ1-2
cdr3_aa: CASSLAGRPSGADYGYTF

v_call: TRBV12-3/TRBV12-4
j_call: TRBJ1-5
cdr3_aa: CASSFGWDQPQHF

v_call: TRBV6-1
j_call: TRBJ1-1
cdr3_aa: CASSDWGEAFF

v_call: TRBV25-1
j_call: TRBJ2-5
cdr3_aa: CASSELGGEETQYF

v_call: TRBV30
j_call: TRBJ1-5
cdr3_aa: CAWSPGQGYQPQHF

v_call: TRBV3-1
j_call: TRBJ2-1
cdr3_aa: CASSRDWTGTGAYNEQFF

v_call: TRBV11-2
j_call: TRBJ2-2
cdr3_aa: CASSLGAGELFF

v_call: TRBV7-9
j_call: TRBJ1-1
cdr3_aa: CASRRDSHTEAFF

v_call: TRBV7-8
j_call: TRBJ1-1
cdr3_aa: CASSLTRTSTVVAFF